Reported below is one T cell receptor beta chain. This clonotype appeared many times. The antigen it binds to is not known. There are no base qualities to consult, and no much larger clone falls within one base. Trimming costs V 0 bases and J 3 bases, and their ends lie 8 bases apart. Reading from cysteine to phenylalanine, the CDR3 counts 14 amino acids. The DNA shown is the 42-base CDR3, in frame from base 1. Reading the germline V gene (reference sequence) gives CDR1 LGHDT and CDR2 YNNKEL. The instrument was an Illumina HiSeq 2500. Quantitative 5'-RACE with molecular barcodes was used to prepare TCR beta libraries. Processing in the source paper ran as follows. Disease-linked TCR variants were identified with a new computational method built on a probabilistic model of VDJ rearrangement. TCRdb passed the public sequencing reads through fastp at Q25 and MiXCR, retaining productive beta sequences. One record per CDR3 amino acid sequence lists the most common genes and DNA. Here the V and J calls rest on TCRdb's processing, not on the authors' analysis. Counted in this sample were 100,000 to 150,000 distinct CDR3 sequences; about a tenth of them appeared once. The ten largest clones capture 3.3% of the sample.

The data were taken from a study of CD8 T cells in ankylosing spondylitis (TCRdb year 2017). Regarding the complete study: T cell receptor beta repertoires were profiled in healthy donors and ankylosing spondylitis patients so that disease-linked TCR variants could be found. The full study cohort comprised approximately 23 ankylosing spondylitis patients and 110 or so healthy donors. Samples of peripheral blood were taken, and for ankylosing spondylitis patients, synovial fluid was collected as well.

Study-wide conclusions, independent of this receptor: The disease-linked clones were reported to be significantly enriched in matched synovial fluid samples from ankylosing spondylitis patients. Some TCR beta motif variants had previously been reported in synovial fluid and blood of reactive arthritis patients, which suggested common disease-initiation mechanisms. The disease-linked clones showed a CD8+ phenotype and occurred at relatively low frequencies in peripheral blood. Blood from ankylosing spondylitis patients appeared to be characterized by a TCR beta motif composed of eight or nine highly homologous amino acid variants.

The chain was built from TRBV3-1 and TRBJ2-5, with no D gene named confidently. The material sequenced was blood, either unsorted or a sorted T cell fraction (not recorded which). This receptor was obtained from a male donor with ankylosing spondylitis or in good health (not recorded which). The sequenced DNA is TGTGCCAGCAGCCAAGAGCGCAGAAAAGAGACCCAGTACTTC. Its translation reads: CASSQERRKETQYF.